These 21 T cell receptor beta chains came from one sample sequenced in a study of T cells after posttransplantation cyclophosphamide. Repertoires were generated with immunoSEQ multiplex PCR, while TCRdb's copy carries only in-frame clones and drops some. Here the sample spans tens of thousands of clones, around 93% being singletons. The sequenced sample consisted of PBMCs. The receptor set was obtained from a young woman in good health and a related stem cell transplant donor.

The gene calls are TRBV18 and TRBJ1-3; tentatively, D is TRBD1 (5 bases). CDR1 KGHSH and CDR2 LQKENI come from the germline V gene. Between the trimmed V and J ends, which lost 3 bases and 3 bases, there was a span of 12 bases. The CDR3 totals 15 residues. DNA for the CDR3: TGTGCCAGCTCACCTTTACAGGTAGATGGAAACACCATATATTTT. Translation gives CASSPLQVDGNTIYF.

The V and J genes are TRBV5-1 and TRBJ2-5; D is uncertain. This CDR3 has 15 amino acids. Trimming took off 0 bases at V and 0 bases at J, with 9 bases between the two ends. Germline CDR1 and CDR2: SGHRS and YFSETQ. CDR3 loop: CASSLAAGHQETQYF. The CDR3 nucleotides are TGCGCCAGCAGCTTGGCAGCAGGACACCAAGAGACCCAGTACTTC.

V is TRBV19 and J is TRBJ2-5; D is unresolved. Per the germline V gene, CDR1 is LNHDA and CDR2 is SQIVND (reference sequence). V lost 3 bases, J lost 0 bases, and 8 bases lay in between. CDR3 size: 14 residues. The CDR3 DNA sequence: TGTGCCAGTAGTATGGCTCTGAACCAAGAGACCCAGTACTTC. This gives the protein CASSMALNQETQYF. Together with reference TRBV19 and TRBJ2-5, the CDR3 gives the full variable domain: DGGITQSPKYLFRKEGQNVTLSCEQNLNHDAMYWYRQDPGQGLRLIYYSQIVNDFQKGDIAEGYSVSREKKESFPLTVTSAQKNPTAFYLCASSMALNQETQYFGPGTRLLVL.

The rearrangement joins TRBV5-4 to TRBJ2-5; 7 bases are a match to TRBD1. CDR1 and CDR2 from the germline V gene are SGHNT and YYREEE (reference sequence). Trimming at V came to 4 bases and at J to 5 bases, leaving 11 bases not matched to a gene. The CDR3 spans 15 residues. CDR3 in amino acids: CASSASAGGRETQYF. For the CDR3, the DNA is TGTGCCAGCAGCGCGTCCGCAGGGGGTCGGGAGACCCAGTACTTC.

This clone was counted once. The rearrangement links TRBV7-2 to TRBJ1-6; TRBD1 aligns across 7 bases. V lost 5 bases to trimming and J lost 9 bases; unmatched junction nucleotides: 10. The CDR3 spans 15 residues. Germline CDR1 is SGHTA and CDR2 is FQGNSA. The CDR3 sequence is CASSPTTGWSSPLHF. The CDR3, as DNA: TGTGCCAGCAGCCCTACGACAGGGTGGAGTTCACCCCTCCACTTT.

J is TRBJ2-3 and V is TRBV5-1, with no clear D. V gave up 4 bases and J gave up 0 bases, with 12 bases separating them. The CDR3 has 15 amino acids. In germline, CDR1 is SGHRS, CDR2 YFSETQ. The chain's CDR3 is CASSAPTPSTDTQYF. CDR3 DNA: TGCGCCAGCAGCGCCCCGACACCGAGCACAGATACGCAGTATTTT.

The chain links TRBV6-5 to TRBJ2-7; TRBD2 matches at 7 bases. The germline gives CDR1 MNHEY, CDR2 SVGAGI. The CDR3 spans 12 residues. J lost 6 bases, V lost 6 bases, and 5 bases had no gene match. Written as DNA, the CDR3 is TGTGCCAGCAGCCGAGGCGGGGGCGAGCAGTACTTC. It is translated as CASSRGGGEQYF.

The CDR3 is CASSYFTSGANVLTF. The CDR3 bases are TGTGCCAGCAGTTACTTTACCTCTGGGGCCAACGTCCTGACTTTC. The V gene is TRBV6-5, the J gene TRBJ2-6; no clear D gene. CDR1 is MNHEY, CDR2 SVGAGI, per germline. Trimming cost V 1 base and J 0 bases, with 4 bases left between them. This CDR3 has 15 residues.

The chain uses TRBV29-1 and TRBJ1-2, with 8 bases identical to TRBD1. The CDR3 length is 13 residues. J lost 0 bases, V lost 6 bases, and 3 bases had no gene match. Germline assignment: CDR1 SQVTM and CDR2 ANQGSEA. In DNA form, the CDR3 reads TGCAGCGTAGGGACAGGAGCTAACTATGGCTACACCTTC. Translating it yields CSVGTGANYGYTF.

The chain links TRBV25-1 to TRBJ2-3, with 9 bases aligning to TRBD2. CDR1 is MGHDK, CDR2 SYGVNS, per germline. The CDR3 totals 17 residues. V shed 4 bases and J 3 bases; nucleotides not matched to a gene: 11. The CDR3 loop is CASSGRTRAGGTDTQYF. The CDR3 DNA sequence: TGTGCCAGCAGTGGACGGACTAGAGCGGGGGGAACAGATACGCAGTATTTT.

The rearrangement joins TRBV9 to TRBJ2-2; D gene ambiguous. The V and J ends lost 2 bases and 0 bases respectively, with 11 bases between them. The CDR3 has 16 amino acids. CDR1 and CDR2 (germline): SGDLS, YYNGEE. CDR3 in amino acids: CASSVGLGPNTGELFF. In DNA form, the CDR3 reads TGTGCCAGCAGCGTTGGCCTGGGCCCGAACACCGGGGAGCTGTTTTTT.

The J gene is TRBJ2-1, the V gene TRBV19; 9 bases match TRBD1. Trimming cost V 3 bases and J 2 bases; bases outside gene matches: 11. Germline CDR1 and CDR2: LNHDA and SQIVND (reference sequence). This CDR3 has 18 amino acids. CDR3 in DNA: TGTGCCAGTAGTATCTGGGGACAGGGTAGGGGAGCCTACAATGAGCAGTTCTTC. It codes for CASSIWGQGRGAYNEQFF.

The chain combines TRBV19 with TRBJ1-5, with TRBD1 matching 8 bases. From germline, CDR1 is LNHDA and CDR2 SQIVND (reference sequence). V dropped 11 bases and J dropped 5; count of bases not matched to a gene: 8. The CDR3 extends over 13 amino acids. The chain's CDR3 is CALGQGRDQPQHF. CDR3 nucleotide sequence: TGTGCCCTAGGACAGGGACGGGATCAGCCCCAGCATTTT. Looking up the rest from reference TRBV19 and TRBJ1-5 gives the full variable domain: DGGITQSPKYLFRKEGQNVTLSCEQNLNHDAMYWYRQDPGQGLRLIYYSQIVNDFQKGDIAEGYSVSREKKESFPLTVTSAQKNPTAFYLCALGQGRDQPQHFGDGTRLSIL.

The V call is TRBV6-6, the J call TRBJ1-4; D is uncertain. Trimming cost V 3 bases and J 8 bases, with 19 bases left between them. The germline V gene has CDR1 MNHNY and CDR2 SVGAGI (reference sequence). CDR3 length equals 16 residues. Written as DNA, the CDR3 is TGTGCCAGCAGTTATCCCGCGACGCGGCGGGCAGAAAAACTGTTTTTT. Residues: CASSYPATRRAEKLFF.

This sequence joins TRBV2 and TRBJ1-1; tentative D call: TRBD1 (5 bases). Looked up from germline, CDR1 is SNHLY and CDR2 is FYNNEI. V shed 6 bases and J shed 1 base, with 9 bases lying between them. This CDR3 comprises 13 residues. This CDR3 is CASSAQANTEAFF. The CDR3 bases are TGTGCCAGCAGCGCACAGGCGAACACTGAAGCTTTCTTT.

This clone has just one count. The genes are TRBV4-2 and TRBJ1-2, with TRBD1 matching 8 bases. The germline V gene has CDR1 LGHNA and CDR2 YNFKEQ. This CDR3 spans 14 amino acids. V shed 5 bases and J 4 bases; nucleotides not matched to a gene: 6. The CDR3 region is CASSGQGIGYGYTF. CDR3 bases: TGTGCCAGCAGCGGACAGGGCATCGGCTATGGCTACACCTTC.

The V and J genes are TRBV30 and TRBJ1-6; maybe TRBD1 (5 bases). Germline lookup yields CDR1 GTSNPN and CDR2 SVGIG (reference sequence). The CDR3 spans 13 residues. Trimming took off 5 bases at V and 7 bases at J, with 12 bases between the two ends. The CDR3 region is CAWHRTHNSPLHF. The CDR3 DNA sequence: TGTGCCTGGCATCGGACACACAATTCACCCCTCCACTTT.

V and J are TRBV6-4 and TRBJ2-3; D possibly matches TRBD1 or TRBD2 (6 bases each). Trimming took 4 bases from V and 0 from J, leaving 8 bases between them. Germline CDR1 is MRHNA and CDR2 is SNTAGT. The CDR3 runs to 14 residues. The CDR3 loop is CASSAGGSTDTQYF. The CDR3 DNA reads TGTGCCAGCAGTGCCGGGGGCAGCACAGATACGCAGTATTTT.

This rearrangement joins TRBV4-2 to TRBJ1-5; possible D gene TRBD1, 6 bases. CDR3 length equals 16 residues. V was trimmed by 1 base and J by 0 bases, leaving 10 bases between them. Germline V gives CDR1 LGHNA, CDR2 YNFKEQ. CDR3 nucleotides: TGTGCCAGCAGCCAAGGACAGGATTATAGCAATCAGCCCCAGCATTTT. This codes for CASSQGQDYSNQPQHF.

The chain is built from TRBV9 and TRBJ2-3, with TRBD1 matching 11 bases. The CDR3 consists of 18 residues. Germline V gene data show CDR1 as SGDLS and CDR2 as YYNGEE. V shed 0 bases and J 4 bases; nucleotides not matched to a gene: 10. As DNA, the CDR3 is TGTGCCAGCAGCGTAGAAGGACAGGGGGCAGTTGGGTCAGATACGCAGTATTTT. The encoded protein is CASSVEGQGAVGSDTQYF.

This CDR3 reads CASSQDLGQGYGYTF. CDR3 DNA: TGCGCCAGCAGCCAAGATTTAGGACAGGGATATGGCTACACCTTC. The V and J genes are TRBV4-3 and TRBJ1-2; 8 bases agree with TRBD1. The germline V gene has CDR1 LGHNA and CDR2 YSLEER. Losses at the gene ends were 0 bases for V and 5 bases for J; bases not matched to a gene: 5. The CDR3 totals 15 residues.